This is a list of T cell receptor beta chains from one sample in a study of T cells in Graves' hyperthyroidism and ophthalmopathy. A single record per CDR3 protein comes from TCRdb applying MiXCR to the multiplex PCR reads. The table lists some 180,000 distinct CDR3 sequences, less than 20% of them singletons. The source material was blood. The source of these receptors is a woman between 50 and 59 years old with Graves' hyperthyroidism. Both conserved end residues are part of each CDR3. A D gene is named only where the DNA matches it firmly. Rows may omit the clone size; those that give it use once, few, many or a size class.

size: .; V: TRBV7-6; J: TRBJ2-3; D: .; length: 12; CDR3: CASSQPGLQQYF; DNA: TGTGCCAGCAGTCAACCGGGCCTACAGCAGTATTTT
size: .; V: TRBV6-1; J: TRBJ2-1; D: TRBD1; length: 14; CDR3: CASRTTGGYNEQFF; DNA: TGTGCCAGCAGGACGACAGGGGGCTACAATGAGCAGTTCTTC
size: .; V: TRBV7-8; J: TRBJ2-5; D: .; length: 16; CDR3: CASSFPRGGVFETQYF; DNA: TGTGCCAGCAGCTTCCCGAGAGGCGGAGTGTTCGAGACCCAGTACTTC
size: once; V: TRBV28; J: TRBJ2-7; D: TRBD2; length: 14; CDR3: CASSFAGGKNEQYF; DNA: TGTGCCAGCAGTTTTGCGGGGGGGAAGAACGAGCAGTACTTC
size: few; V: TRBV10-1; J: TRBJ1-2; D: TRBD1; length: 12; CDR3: CASRGDREGYTF; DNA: TGCGCCAGCCGGGGGGACAGGGAAGGCTACACCTTC
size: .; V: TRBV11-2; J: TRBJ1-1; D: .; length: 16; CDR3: CASSLVRRDRLRGAFF; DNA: TGTGCCAGCAGCTTAGTCCGGCGGGACCGCCTGAGGGGAGCTTTCTTT
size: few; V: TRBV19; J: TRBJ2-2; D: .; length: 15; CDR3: CASTDRPADPGELFF; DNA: TGTGCCAGTACCGATAGACCCGCCGATCCCGGGGAGCTGTTTTTT
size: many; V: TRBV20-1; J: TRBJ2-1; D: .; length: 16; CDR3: CSARDPQKTSSNEQFF; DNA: TGCAGTGCTAGAGATCCTCAGAAAACTAGCAGCAATGAGCAGTTCTTC
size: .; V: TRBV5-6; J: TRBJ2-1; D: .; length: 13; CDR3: CASVIWESNEQFF; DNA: TGTGCCAGCGTGATCTGGGAGTCCAATGAGCAGTTCTTC
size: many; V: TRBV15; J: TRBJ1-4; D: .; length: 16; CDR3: CATSREPGKAGEKLFF; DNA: TGTGCCACCAGCAGAGAACCGGGAAAAGCGGGTGAAAAACTGTTTTTT
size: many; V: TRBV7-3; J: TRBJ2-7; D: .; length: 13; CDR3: CASSAAGTIEQYF; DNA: TGTGCCAGCAGCGCCGCCGGGACAATCGAGCAGTACTTC
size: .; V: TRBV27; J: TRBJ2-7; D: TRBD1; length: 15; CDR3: CASSSEGQGVYEQYF; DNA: TGTGCCAGCAGTTCCGAGGGACAGGGTGTTTACGAGCAGTACTTC
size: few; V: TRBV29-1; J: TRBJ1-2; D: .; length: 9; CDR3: CSVGPGYTF; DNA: TGCAGCGTTGGCCCCGGGTACACCTTC
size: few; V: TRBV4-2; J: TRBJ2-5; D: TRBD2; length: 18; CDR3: CASSQDGRLAGAVETQYF; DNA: TGTGCCAGCAGCCAAGATGGGAGACTAGCGGGAGCAGTAGAGACCCAGTACTTC
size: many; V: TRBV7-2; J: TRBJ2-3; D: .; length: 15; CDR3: CASSFEGAGHYTQYF; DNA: TGTGCCAGCAGCTTTGAAGGGGCCGGCCACTATACGCAGTATTTT
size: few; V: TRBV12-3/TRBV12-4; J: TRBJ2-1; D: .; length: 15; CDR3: CASSRGRGYLNEQFF; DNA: TGTGCCAGCAGCCGGGGCAGGGGTTATTTAAATGAGCAGTTCTTC
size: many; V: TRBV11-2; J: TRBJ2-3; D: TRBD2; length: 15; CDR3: CASSLSSGDTDTQYF; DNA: TGTGCCAGCAGCTTATCTAGCGGGGATACAGATACGCAGTATTTT
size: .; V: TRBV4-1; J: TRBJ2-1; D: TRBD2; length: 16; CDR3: CASSQVLAGGPLEQFF; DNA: TGCGCCAGCAGCCAAGTACTAGCGGGAGGGCCCCTAGAGCAGTTCTTC
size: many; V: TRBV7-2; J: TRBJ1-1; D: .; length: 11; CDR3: CASSYQVEAFF; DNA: TGTGCCAGCAGCTACCAGGTAGAAGCTTTCTTT
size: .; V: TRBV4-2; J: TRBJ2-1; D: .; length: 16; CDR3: CASSQQTAPVREKQFF; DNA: TGTGCCAGCAGCCAACAAACGGCTCCTGTGAGGGAGAAGCAGTTCTTC
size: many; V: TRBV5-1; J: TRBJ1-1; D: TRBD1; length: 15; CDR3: CASSFSGGVVTEAFF; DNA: TGCGCCAGCAGCTTCTCAGGGGGGGTCGTCACTGAAGCTTTCTTT
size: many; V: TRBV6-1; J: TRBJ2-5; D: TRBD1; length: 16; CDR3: CASRRTGATPEETQYF; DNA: TGTGCCAGCAGACGAACAGGGGCGACTCCTGAAGAGACCCAGTACTTC
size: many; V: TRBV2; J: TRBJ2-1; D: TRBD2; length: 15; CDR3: CASSPRTSGSNEQFF; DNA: TGTGCCAGCAGTCCCCGGACTAGCGGATCCAATGAGCAGTTCTTC
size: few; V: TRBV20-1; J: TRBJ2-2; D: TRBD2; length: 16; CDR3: CSARNPSGVNTGELFF; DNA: TGCAGTGCTAGGAACCCTAGCGGGGTAAACACCGGGGAGCTGTTTTTT
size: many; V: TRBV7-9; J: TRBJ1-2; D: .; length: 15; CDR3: CASSSQTRINYGYTF; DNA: TGTGCCAGCAGCTCACAGACAAGAATAAACTATGGCTACACCTTC